Listed below are T cell receptor beta chains from one sample, sequenced in a study of PD-L1 blockade in urothelial cancer. Sequenced by immunoSEQ multiplex PCR; TCRdb stores in-frame clones only, minus some. Of tens of thousands of clones in the sample, about 80% were seen once. This specimen was PBMCs, taken around atezolizumab (anti-PD-L1) treatment. The receptors originated from a man between 65 and 79 years old with urothelial cancer. Each CDR3 is given without its conserved first and last residue. The order of the fields is V gene, J gene, CDR3 protein.

>TRBV10-3|TRBJ2-2
AISVGQGANTGELF
>TRBV7-9|TRBJ2-7
ASSPTFPGQITYEQY
>TRBV29-1|TRBJ2-1
SVLSRGGPYNEQF
>TRBV7-2|TRBJ2-7
ASSTRGLAGAGEQY
>TRBV11-2|TRBJ2-4
ASSQGGQIQY
>TRBV9|TRBJ2-1
ASSVTGLETNEQF
>TRBV4-1|TRBJ2-6
ASSQGTGRSSGANVLT
>TRBV5-1|TRBJ1-3
ASSLSQGATGNTIY
>TRBV6-1|TRBJ2-2
ASSELGQGRNTGELF
>TRBV10-2|TRBJ2-7
ASSERAGPPYEQY
>TRBV11-2|TRBJ1-5
ASSLQTNQPQH
>TRBV11-3|TRBJ2-2
ASREDLNTGELF
>TRBV27|TRBJ2-1
ASSLGLAGYNEQF
>TRBV5-5|TRBJ2-2
ASSLQNTGELF
>TRBV27|TRBJ1-4
ASSLYWAEKLF
>TRBV7-9|TRBJ1-5
ASSPNRGQPQH
>TRBV2|TRBJ1-5
ASRQGARAQPQH
>TRBV5-1|TRBJ2-2
ASSLGQNTGELF
>TRBV25-1|TRBJ2-7
ASSDPRGSSYEQY
>TRBV5-4|TRBJ2-7
ASSSSLVRGSEQY
>TRBV7-9|TRBJ2-1
ASSPPGQPGNEQF
>TRBV5-6|TRBJ1-5
ASSATQGTTQPQH
>TRBV6-6|TRBJ2-7
ASRPRVAGDEQY
>TRBV2|TRBJ2-7
ASNLLAGGTGEQY
>TRBV7-9|TRBJ1-4
ASSLGAGGNEKLF
>TRBV5-6|TRBJ2-4
ASSFEGVDIQY
>TRBV6-1|TRBJ2-7
ASLTGTVTYEQY
>TRBV11-3|TRBJ2-5
ASSLGRGSETQY
>TRBV2|TRBJ2-1
ASRTGGGENEQF
>TRBV19|TRBJ1-5
ASMEQENQPQH
>TRBV5-1|TRBJ1-2
ASSFTGRGVYGYT
>TRBV2|TRBJ1-2
ASSEVRGRGYGYT
>TRBV6-6|TRBJ1-1
ASSYSPTGVVPEAF
>TRBV30|TRBJ2-5
AWSVGGGETQY
>TRBV10-2|TRBJ2-7
ASSEIGSGRSYEQY
>TRBV9|TRBJ2-3
ASSVGTSGGGTDTQY
>TRBV5-8|TRBJ1-5
ASSFYRGQGQPQH
>TRBV14|TRBJ2-7
ASSQFLDTRSEQY
>TRBV20-1|TRBJ1-1
SARGDTEAF
>TRBV2|TRBJ2-2
ASSSLSNTGELF
>TRBV2|TRBJ2-3
ASSEYDTQY
>TRBV6-6|TRBJ2-7
ASSYATGLNVEQY
>TRBV6-1|TRBJ2-7
ASMIGWGREQY
>TRBV18|TRBJ2-7
ASSPGDYAYEQY
>TRBV6-5|TRBJ1-5
ATARQRSQPQH